A selection of T cell receptor beta chains follows, all from one sample in a study of CD8 T cells in Susac syndrome. In TCRdb, the immunoSEQ multiplex PCR reads were re-called with MiXCR into one record per CDR3 protein. The sample comprises 140,000 to 150,000 distinct CDR3 sequences, 94% of which are singletons, and under 0.095% rests with the top ten. The specimen was CD4+ T cells from PBMCs. These receptors originate from a human donor in good health. The CDR3 runs from the conserved cysteine through the conserved F or W. A D gene is named only where the DNA matches it firmly. The size field is filled for only some rows; it gives once, few, many or a size class.

. | TRBJ1-2 | TRBV29-1 | . | TGCAGCGTTGGTTCGAGGGACTATGGCTACACCTTC | CSVGSRDYGYTF
. | TRBJ2-7 | TRBV15 | . | TGTGCCACCAGCACGGGGGCGGCTGAGCAGTACTTC | CATSTGAAEQYF
. | TRBJ1-1 | TRBV15 | . | TGTGCCACCAGCAGAGCGGGACACATCAACACTGAAGCTTTCTTT | CATSRAGHINTEAFF
. | TRBJ2-3 | TRBV9 | TRBD2 | TGTGCCAGCAGCGCCGGACTAGCGGGAAACACAGATACGCAGTATTTT | CASSAGLAGNTDTQYF
. | TRBJ2-3 | TRBV20-1 | . | TGCAGTGCTGAAAGGGGCACAGATACGCAGTATTTT | CSAERGTDTQYF
. | TRBJ1-1 | TRBV3-1 | TRBD1 | TGTGCCAGCAGCCAAGGGGACAGGGGAGGAGGGGCTTTCTTT | CASSQGDRGGGAFF
. | TRBJ2-1 | TRBV29-1 | TRBD2 | TGCAGCGACCTAGCGGGAGGAGTGGGCAATGAGCAGTTCTTC | CSDLAGGVGNEQFF
. | TRBJ1-2 | TRBV28 | . | TGTGCCAGCCACGGGGGGCGCGGCTACACCTTC | CASHGGRGYTF
. | TRBJ2-7 | TRBV27 | TRBD2 | TGTGCCAGCAGTTTGTTGGGACTAGCGGGAGGGCCCGTTTACGAGCAGTACTTC | CASSLLGLAGGPVYEQYF
. | TRBJ2-6 | TRBV7-2 | . | TGTGCCAGCAGCTTAGTATCGGGCTCTGGGGCCAACGTCCTGACTTTC | CASSLVSGSGANVLTF
. | TRBJ1-2 | TRBV27 | . | TGTGCCAGCAGTTTAGTGGGTGGCTATGGCTACACCTTC | CASSLVGGYGYTF
. | TRBJ2-5 | TRBV6-5 | . | TGTGCCAGCAGTTACTCGAGAGGGGAAGAGACCCAGTACTTC | CASSYSRGEETQYF
. | TRBJ2-7 | TRBV6-2/TRBV6-3 | . | TGTGCCAGCAGTTACACGAGTGGACTATTGTTGTACGAGCAGTACTTC | CASSYTSGLLLYEQYF
. | TRBJ2-3 | TRBV7-9 | TRBD1 | TGTGCCAGCAGGAATACAGGGGGGACAGATACGCAGTATTTT | CASRNTGGTDTQYF
. | TRBJ2-2 | TRBV25-1 | TRBD1 | TGTGCCAGCAGTAGAGGATTCCCGGGACAGGGGGCGACCGGGGAGCTGTTTTTT | CASSRGFPGQGATGELFF
. | TRBJ1-5 | TRBV15 | . | TGTGCCACCAGCAGAGATCCAGCGACCAGCAATCAGCCCCAGCATTTT | CATSRDPATSNQPQHF
. | TRBJ2-7 | TRBV20-1 | . | TGCAGTGTTGGGGAAGAGGTATACGAGCAGTACTTC | CSVGEEVYEQYF
. | TRBJ2-3 | TRBV5-6 | TRBD2 | TGTGCCAGCAGGAGGGGAACGGGGGGAGATACGCAGTATTTT | CASRRGTGGDTQYF
. | TRBJ1-1 | TRBV4-1 | . | TGCGCCAGCAGCCGGGCCCCTCGGGGGATCTCTTTCTTT | CASSRAPRGISFF
. | TRBJ2-7 | TRBV10-2 | . | TGCGCCAGCAGATCCGACAGTTTCTACGAGCAGTACTTC | CASRSDSFYEQYF
. | TRBJ1-5 | TRBV6-1 | TRBD1 | TGTGCCAGCAGTCCGTTGACAGGGAGCAATCAGCCCCAGCATTTT | CASSPLTGSNQPQHF
few | TRBJ2-7 | TRBV9 | . | TGTGCCAGCAGCCCGGGACTTGCCGCCTACGAGCAGTACTTC | CASSPGLAAYEQYF
. | TRBJ1-1 | TRBV10-2 | TRBD1 | TGCGCCACCCACCGGGGACAGGGCGGAAAGGCTTTCTTT | CATHRGQGGKAFF
. | TRBJ2-2 | TRBV23-1 | TRBD2 | TGCGCCAGCAGTCAAGGGGGGGGAAAGGACACCGGGGAGCTGTTTTTT | CASSQGGGKDTGELFF
. | TRBJ2-1 | TRBV7-3 | TRBD2 | TGTGCCAGCAGCTTCGGCGGGAGGGCCAATGAGCAGTTCTTC | CASSFGGRANEQFF
. | TRBJ2-1 | TRBV5-1 | TRBD2 | TGCGCCAGCAGCTTGGGGTTAGCGGGAGTAGGAGGGAGCTCCTACAATGAGCAGTTCTTC | CASSLGLAGVGGSSYNEQFF
. | TRBJ2-2 | TRBV20-1 | . | TGCAGTGCTCAGGTGGCTGGCAGCACCGGGGAGCTGTTTTTT | CSAQVAGSTGELFF
. | TRBJ2-4 | TRBV29-1 | . | TGCAGCGTTGAAGATCCCGTGGCTAGCAGGGAAAACATTCAGTACTTC | CSVEDPVASRENIQYF
. | TRBJ2-6 | TRBV5-1 | . | TGCGCCAGCAGCTTGAGTACCGTAAGCTCTGGGGCCAACGTCCTGACTTTC | CASSLSTVSSGANVLTF
. | TRBJ1-2 | TRBV19 | . | TGTGCCAGTAGTATTGGGCAGTCTCGCTATGGCTACACCTTC | CASSIGQSRYGYTF
. | TRBJ2-7 | TRBV4-1 | TRBD1 | TGCGCCAGCAGCCAAGATGGGGCGGGACAGGGCGCCTACGAGCAGTACTTC | CASSQDGAGQGAYEQYF
. | TRBJ2-7 | TRBV19 | TRBD1 | TGTGCCAGTAGTACGACAGGGTTCGAGCAGTACTTC | CASSTTGFEQYF
. | TRBJ1-5 | TRBV30 | . | TGTGCCTGGAGTGGGGTAGGGAATCAGCCCCAGCATTTT | CAWSGVGNQPQHF
. | TRBJ2-3 | TRBV5-4 | . | TGTGCCAGCAGCTCGGACCGCACAGATACGCAGTATTTT | CASSSDRTDTQYF
. | TRBJ2-2 | TRBV4-1 | . | TGCGCCAGCAGCCAAGCCCTAACCCCCGGGTCCGGGGAGCTGTTTTTT | CASSQALTPGSGELFF
. | TRBJ2-6 | TRBV13 | TRBD1 | TGTGCCAGCAGCTCTGGACAGGGGCTAACTGGGGCCAACGTCCTGACTTTC | CASSSGQGLTGANVLTF
. | TRBJ2-7 | TRBV10-3 | . | TGTGCCATCAGTGAGGGGGAAAACCGGGGATCCTACGAGCAGTACTTC | CAISEGENRGSYEQYF
. | TRBJ1-1 | TRBV12-3/TRBV12-4 | . | TGTGCCAGCAGTTTATCTCGCACTGAAGCTTTCTTT | CASSLSRTEAFF
few | TRBJ2-5 | TRBV10-3 | TRBD2 | TGTGCCATCAGTCGGACTAGCGGATTCCAAGAGACCCAGTACTTC | CAISRTSGFQETQYF
. | TRBJ2-1 | TRBV12-3/TRBV12-4 | . | TGTGCCAGCACCCTCAGACCCACCCTCTACAATGAGCAGTTCTTC | CASTLRPTLYNEQFF
once | TRBJ1-2 | TRBV27 | TRBD1 | TGTGCCAGCAGTTTCGGCCCGGACAGGGATCATTATGGCTACACCTTC | CASSFGPDRDHYGYTF
. | TRBJ2-2 | TRBV11-3 | TRBD2 | TGTGCCAGCAGCTCGGGAGGGGGGGGAGTGTCCCCCGGGGAGCTGTTTTTT | CASSSGGGGVSPGELFF
. | TRBJ2-2 | TRBV10-2 | . | TGCGCCAGCAGTGACAGGGGAGGTACCGGGGAGCTGTTTTTT | CASSDRGGTGELFF
. | TRBJ1-2 | TRBV15 | . | TGTGCCACCAGCAGAGATCCCCCCGGCAGTCCAACACTCTACACCTTC | CATSRDPPGSPTLYTF
once | TRBJ2-1 | TRBV3-1 | . | TGTGCCAGCAGCCAAGATCTTGTCCAGTCCAATGAGCAGTTCTTC | CASSQDLVQSNEQFF
once | TRBJ2-7 | TRBV29-1 | . | TGCAGCGTCGAAGGTAGGGACTCCTACGAGCAGTACTTC | CSVEGRDSYEQYF
. | TRBJ1-3 | TRBV28 | . | TGTGCCAGCAGTCCCCCCGGGAGGGTGGTCGGAAACACCATATATTTT | CASSPPGRVVGNTIYF
. | TRBJ2-3 | TRBV7-9 | TRBD2 | TGTGCCAGCAGCTTAGCAGTGACTAGCCCCGTAGATACGCAGTATTTT | CASSLAVTSPVDTQYF
. | TRBJ2-1 | TRBV15 | TRBD2 | TGTGCCACCAGCAGAGATAGAACTAGCGGGCGTGAGCAGTTCTTC | CATSRDRTSGREQFF
. | TRBJ2-7 | TRBV6-4 | . | TGTGCCAGCAGTGTCGAGAGAAACTACGAGCAGTACTTC | CASSVERNYEQYF